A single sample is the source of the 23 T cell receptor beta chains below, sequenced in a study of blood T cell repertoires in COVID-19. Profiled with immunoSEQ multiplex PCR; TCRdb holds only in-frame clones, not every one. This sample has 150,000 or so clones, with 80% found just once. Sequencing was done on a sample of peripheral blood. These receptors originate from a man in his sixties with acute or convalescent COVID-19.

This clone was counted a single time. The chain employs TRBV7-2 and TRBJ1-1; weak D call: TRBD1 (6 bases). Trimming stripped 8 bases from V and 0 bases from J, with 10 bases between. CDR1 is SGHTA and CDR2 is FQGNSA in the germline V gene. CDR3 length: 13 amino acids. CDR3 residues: CASANRVNTEAFF. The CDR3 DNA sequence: TGTGCCAGCGCCAACAGGGTGAACACTGAAGCTTTCTTT.

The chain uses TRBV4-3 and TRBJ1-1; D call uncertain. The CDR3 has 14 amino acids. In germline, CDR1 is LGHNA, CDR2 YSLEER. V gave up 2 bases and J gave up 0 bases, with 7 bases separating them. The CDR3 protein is CASSQTGMNTEAFF. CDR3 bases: TGCGCCAGCAGCCAAACCGGGATGAACACTGAAGCTTTCTTT.

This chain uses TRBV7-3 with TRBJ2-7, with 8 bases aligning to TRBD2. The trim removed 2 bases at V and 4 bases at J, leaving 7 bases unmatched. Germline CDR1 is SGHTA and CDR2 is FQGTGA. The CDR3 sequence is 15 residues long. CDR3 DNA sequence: TGTGCCAGCAGCTTAGAAGCGGGGGCAACTTACGAGCAGTACTTC. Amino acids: CASSLEAGATYEQYF.

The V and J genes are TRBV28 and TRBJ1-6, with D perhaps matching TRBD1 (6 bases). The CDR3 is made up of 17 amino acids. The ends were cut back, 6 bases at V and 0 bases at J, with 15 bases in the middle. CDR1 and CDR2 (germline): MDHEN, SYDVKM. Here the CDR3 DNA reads TGTGCCAGCAGGACTGGACAGTTCAGCTCCTATAATTCACCCCTCCACTTT. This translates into CASRTGQFSSYNSPLHF. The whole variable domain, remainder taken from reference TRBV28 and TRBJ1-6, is DVKVTQSSRYLVKRTGEKVFLECVQDMDHENMFWYRQDPGLGLRLIYFSYDVKMKEKGDIPEGYSVSREKKERFSLILESASTNQTSMYLCASRTGQFSSYNSPLHFGNGTRLTVT.

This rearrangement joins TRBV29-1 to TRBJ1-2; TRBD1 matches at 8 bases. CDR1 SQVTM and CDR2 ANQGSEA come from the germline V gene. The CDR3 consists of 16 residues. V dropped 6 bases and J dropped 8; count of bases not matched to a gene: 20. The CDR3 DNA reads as TGCAGCGTCATCGACTTATTGGACAGGGCACTAGGGGGCTACACCTTC. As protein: CSVIDLLDRALGGYTF. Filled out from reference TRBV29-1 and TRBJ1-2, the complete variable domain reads SAVISQKPSRDICQRGTSLTIQCQVDSQVTMMFWYRQQPGQSLTLIATANQGSEATYESGFVIDKFPISRPNLTFSTLTVSNMSPEDSSIYLCSVIDLLDRALGGYTFGSGTRLTVV.

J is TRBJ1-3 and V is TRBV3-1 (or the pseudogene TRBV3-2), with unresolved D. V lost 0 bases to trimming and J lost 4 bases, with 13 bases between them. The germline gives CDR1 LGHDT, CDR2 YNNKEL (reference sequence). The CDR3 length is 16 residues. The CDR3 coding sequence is TGTGCCAGCAGCCAAGATGGAGTGATGGCAGGAAACACCATATATTTT. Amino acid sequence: CASSQDGVMAGNTIYF.

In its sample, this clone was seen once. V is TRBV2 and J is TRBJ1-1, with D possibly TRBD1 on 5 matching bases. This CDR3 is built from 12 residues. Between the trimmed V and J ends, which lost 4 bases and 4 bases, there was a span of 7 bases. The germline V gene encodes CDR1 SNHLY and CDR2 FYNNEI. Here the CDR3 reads CASSAGGTEAFF. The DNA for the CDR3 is TGTGCCAGCAGTGCCGGGGGCACTGAAGCTTTCTTT.

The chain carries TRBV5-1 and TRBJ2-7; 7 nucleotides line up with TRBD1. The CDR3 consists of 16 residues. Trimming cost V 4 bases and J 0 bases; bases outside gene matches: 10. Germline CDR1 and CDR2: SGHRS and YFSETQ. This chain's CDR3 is CASSERRQGTSYEQYF. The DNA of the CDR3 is TGCGCCAGCAGCGAACGGAGACAGGGCACCTCCTACGAGCAGTACTTC.

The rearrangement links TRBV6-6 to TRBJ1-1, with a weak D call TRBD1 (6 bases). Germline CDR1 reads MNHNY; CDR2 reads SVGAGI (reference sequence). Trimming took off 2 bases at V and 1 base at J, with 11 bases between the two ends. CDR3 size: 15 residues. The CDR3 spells CASSYQTGGNTEAFF. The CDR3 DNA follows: TGTGCCAGCAGTTACCAGACAGGTGGGAACACTGAAGCTTTCTTT.

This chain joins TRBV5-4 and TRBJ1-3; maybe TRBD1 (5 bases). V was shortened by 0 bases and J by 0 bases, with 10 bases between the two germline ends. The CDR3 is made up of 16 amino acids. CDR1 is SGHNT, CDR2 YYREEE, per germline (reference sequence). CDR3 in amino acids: CASSLDRLTSGNTIYF. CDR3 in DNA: TGTGCCAGCAGCTTGGACAGGTTGACCTCTGGAAACACCATATATTTT.

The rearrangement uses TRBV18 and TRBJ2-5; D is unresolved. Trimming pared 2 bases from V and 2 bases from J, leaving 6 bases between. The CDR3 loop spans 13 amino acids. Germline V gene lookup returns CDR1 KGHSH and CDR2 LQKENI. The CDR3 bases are TGTGCCAGCTCACCAGCGGCACAAGAGACCCAGTACTTC. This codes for CASSPAAQETQYF. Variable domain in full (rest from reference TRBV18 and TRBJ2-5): NAGVMQNPRHLVRRRGQEARLRCSPMKGHSHVYWYRQLPEEGLKFMVYLQKENIIDESGMPKERFSAEFPKEGPSILRIQQVVRGDSAAYFCASSPAAQETQYFGPGTRLLVL.

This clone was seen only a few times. CDR3 loop: CASSLRGLYEQYF. The CDR3 nucleotides read TGTGCCAGCAGCTTACGAGGACTCTACGAGCAGTACTTC. The chain links TRBV13 to TRBJ2-7; D is possibly TRBD2 (5 bases). CDR1 is PRHDT, CDR2 FYEKMQ, per germline (reference sequence). CDR3 length equals 13 residues. V lost 2 bases to trimming and J lost 3 bases, with 8 bases between them.

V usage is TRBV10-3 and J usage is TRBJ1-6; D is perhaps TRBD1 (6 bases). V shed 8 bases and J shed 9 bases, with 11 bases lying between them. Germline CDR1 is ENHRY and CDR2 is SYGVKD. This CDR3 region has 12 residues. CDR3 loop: CAIAGDGSPLHF. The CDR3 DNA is TGTGCCATCGCAGGGGACGGTTCACCCCTCCACTTT.

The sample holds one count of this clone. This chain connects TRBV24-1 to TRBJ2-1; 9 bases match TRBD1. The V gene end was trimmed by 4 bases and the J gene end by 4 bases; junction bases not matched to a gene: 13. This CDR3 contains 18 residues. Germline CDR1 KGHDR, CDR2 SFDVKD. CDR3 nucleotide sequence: TGTGCCACCAGTGAACCGGGGACAGGGAATAGCGGTTACAATGAGCAGTTCTTC. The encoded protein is CATSEPGTGNSGYNEQFF.

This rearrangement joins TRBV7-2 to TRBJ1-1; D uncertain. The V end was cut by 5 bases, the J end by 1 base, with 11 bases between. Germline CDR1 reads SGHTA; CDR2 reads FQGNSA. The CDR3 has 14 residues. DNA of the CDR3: TGTGCCAGCAGCCCCCCCCGGGGGAACACTGAAGCTTTCTTT. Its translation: CASSPPRGNTEAFF.

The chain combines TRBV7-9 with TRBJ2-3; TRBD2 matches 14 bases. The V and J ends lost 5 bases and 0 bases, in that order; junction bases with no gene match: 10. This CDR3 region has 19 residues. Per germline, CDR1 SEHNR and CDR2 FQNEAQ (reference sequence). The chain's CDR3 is CASSRGWTSGGISTDTQYF. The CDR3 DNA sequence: TGTGCCAGCAGCCGAGGCTGGACTAGCGGGGGGATCAGCACAGATACGCAGTATTTT.

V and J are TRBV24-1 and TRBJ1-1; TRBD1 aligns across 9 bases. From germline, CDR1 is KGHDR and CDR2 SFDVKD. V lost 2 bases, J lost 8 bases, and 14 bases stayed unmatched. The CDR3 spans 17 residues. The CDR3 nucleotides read TGTGCCACCAGTGATTCCTTAATAACCGGGACAGGGATGGAAGCTTTCTTT. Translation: CATSDSLITGTGMEAFF.

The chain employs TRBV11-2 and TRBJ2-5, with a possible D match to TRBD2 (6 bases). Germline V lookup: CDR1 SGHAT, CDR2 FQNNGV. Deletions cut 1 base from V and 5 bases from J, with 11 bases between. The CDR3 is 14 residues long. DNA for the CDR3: TGTGCCAGCAGCTTAGGAAGAGCGGGTGAGACCCAGTACTTC. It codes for CASSLGRAGETQYF.

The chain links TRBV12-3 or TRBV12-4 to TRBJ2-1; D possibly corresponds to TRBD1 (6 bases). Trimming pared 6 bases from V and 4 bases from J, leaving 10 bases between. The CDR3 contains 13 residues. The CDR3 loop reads CASRPGTYNEQFF. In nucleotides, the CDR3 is TGTGCCAGCAGGCCCGGGACATACAATGAGCAGTTCTTC.

This CDR3 is CASSLYVIPYEQYF. DNA of the CDR3: TGTGCCAGCAGTTTATATGTTATCCCCTACGAGCAGTACTTC. V gene TRBV28 combines with J gene TRBJ2-7; D not resolved. This CDR3 has 14 amino acids. Germline V gene lookup returns CDR1 MDHEN and CDR2 SYDVKM. Deletions cut 1 base from V and 2 bases from J, with 9 bases between.

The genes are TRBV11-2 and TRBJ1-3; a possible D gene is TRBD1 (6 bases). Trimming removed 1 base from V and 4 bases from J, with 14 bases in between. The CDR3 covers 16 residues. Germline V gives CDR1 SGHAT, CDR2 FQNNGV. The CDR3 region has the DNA TGTGCCAGCAGCTTAGTCAACAGGGCGCGAGGAAACACCATATATTTT. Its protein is CASSLVNRARGNTIYF. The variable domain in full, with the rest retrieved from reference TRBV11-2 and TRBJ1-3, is EAGVAQSPRYKIIEKRQSVAFWCNPISGHATLYWYQQILGQGPKLLIQFQNNGVVDDSQLPKDRFSAERLKGVDSTLKIQPAKLEDSAVYLCASSLVNRARGNTIYFGEGSWLTVV.

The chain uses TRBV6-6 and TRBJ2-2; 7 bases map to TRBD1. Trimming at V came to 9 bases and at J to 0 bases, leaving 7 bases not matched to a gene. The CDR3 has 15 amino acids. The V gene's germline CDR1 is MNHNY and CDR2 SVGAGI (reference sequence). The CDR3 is CASSQGFSNTGELFF. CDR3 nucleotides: TGTGCCAGTTCACAGGGGTTTTCGAACACCGGGGAGCTGTTTTTT.

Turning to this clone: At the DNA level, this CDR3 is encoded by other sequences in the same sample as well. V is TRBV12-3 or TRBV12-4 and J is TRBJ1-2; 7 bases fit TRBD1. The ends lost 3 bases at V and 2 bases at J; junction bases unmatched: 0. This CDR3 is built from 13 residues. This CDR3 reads CASSLGQNYGYTF. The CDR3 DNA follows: TGTGCCAGCAGTTTGGGACAGAACTATGGCTACACCTTC.